This T cell receptor (beta chain) derives from a study of T cells expressing NK-cell markers. About the research overall: Beta-chain profiling covered CD3+CD56+NKG2C+, CD3+CD56+NKG2C- and CD3+CD56-NKG2C+ sorted subsets.

To note about this clonotype: Its antigen is still unknown.

Per the germline V gene, CDR1 is LGHNA and CDR2 is YSLEER. This CDR3 has 16 amino acids. No DNA is given; TCRdb re-called the 5' RACE reads and lists each CDR3 protein once. The sample holds some 410,000 distinct CDR3 sequences. Findings and limits, study-wide: In a handful of donors, dominant NKG2C+ clonotypes were about 1.0-7.5% of CD8+ T cells.

Sequences were obtained from blood T cells: a sorted CD56 or NKG2C T cell subset, CD4+ or CD8+ T cells, or bulk PBMC T cells (not recorded which). This chain links TRBV4-3 with TRBJ2-7; TCRdb lists TRBD1, though no DNA is available to test this call. This sequence originates from a woman aged 18 to 75 in good health. CDR3: CASSPNREGGSYEQYF.